One and the same sample provided the 21 T cell receptor beta chains below, sequenced in a study of blood T cell repertoires in COVID-19. Sequenced by immunoSEQ multiplex PCR; TCRdb stores in-frame clones only, minus some. The table has some 120,000 clones, approximately 81% seen once. The sample consisted of peripheral blood. All receptors derive from a man aged 35 to 55 with acute or convalescent COVID-19.

The sample holds a few counts of this clone. Other DNA sequences in this specimen translate into the identical CDR3. J is TRBJ1-2 and V is TRBV12-3 or TRBV12-4; 7 positions match TRBD1. V lost 6 bases to trimming and J lost 5 bases; unmatched junction nucleotides: 6. This CDR3 has 13 amino acids. Here the CDR3 reads CASRTGVGYGYTF. The CDR3 DNA sequence: TGTGCCAGCAGAACAGGGGTTGGGTATGGCTACACCTTC.

The V call is TRBV27, the J call TRBJ2-1, with 7 nucleotides matching TRBD1. Trimming cost V 7 bases and J 3 bases; bases outside gene matches: 6. Per germline, CDR1 MNHEY and CDR2 SMNVEV (reference sequence). The CDR3 is 14 amino acids. CDR3 bases: TGTGCCAGCACCCCGACAGGGAACTACAATGAGCAGTTCTTC. This sequence encodes CASTPTGNYNEQFF.

The chain has TRBV29-1 and TRBJ2-5; the D is unclear. CDR1 and CDR2 (germline): SQVTM, ANQGSEA. V lost 7 bases and J lost 4, with 19 bases in between. The CDR3 consists of 14 residues. CDR3 nucleotide sequence: TGCAGCGCCCAGGAACGAGCCTCAGTAGAGACCCAGTACTTC. As protein: CSAQERASVETQYF.

The chain is built from TRBV3-1 (or the pseudogene TRBV3-2) and TRBJ2-5; TRBD2 is a possible D gene (6 bases). The V gene's germline CDR1 is LGHDT and CDR2 YNNKEL (reference sequence). This CDR3 is 14 amino acids long. V lost 1 base and J 4 bases, leaving 10 bases between the germline ends. This CDR3 is CASSQGPAGETQYF. The CDR3 DNA follows: TGTGCCAGCAGCCAAGGGCCAGCGGGAGAGACCCAGTACTTC.

This clone was seen only a few times. The chain uses TRBV11-3 and TRBJ2-7, with 7 bases identical to TRBD2. The CDR3 has 15 amino acids. Germline V gene lookup returns CDR1 SGHNT and CDR2 YENEEA. Trimming removed 4 bases from V and 3 bases from J; junction bases left unmatched: 9. The CDR3 is CASSSGLAEGYEQYF. The CDR3 region has the DNA TGTGCCAGCAGCTCCGGTCTAGCGGAGGGCTACGAGCAGTACTTC.

This clone was seen more than once but under ten times. This chain links TRBV3-1 (or the pseudogene TRBV3-2) with TRBJ1-2, with TRBD1 matching 9 bases. Per germline, CDR1 LGHDT and CDR2 YNNKEL (reference sequence). J gave up 4 bases and V 4 bases, and 4 bases lay outside the gene matches. The CDR3 spans 14 residues. The CDR3 spells CASSRTGALYGYTF. The CDR3 nucleotides read TGTGCCAGCAGCCGGACAGGGGCCCTCTATGGCTACACCTTC.

The chain carries TRBV3-1 (or the pseudogene TRBV3-2) and TRBJ1-2; 10 nucleotides align to TRBD1. Trimming removed 8 bases from V and 2 bases from J; junction bases left unmatched: 8. CDR3 size: 15 residues. Germline V gene data show CDR1 as LGHDT and CDR2 as YNNKEL (reference sequence). CDR3 in DNA: TGTGCCAGCCGTGCCAGGGACAGGGGAAACTATGGCTACACCTTC. This gives the protein CASRARDRGNYGYTF.

CDR3 in amino acids: CASSIGLRVRGTEAFF. The CDR3 DNA sequence: TGTGCCAGTAGTATAGGGCTTCGGGTAAGGGGCACTGAAGCTTTCTTT. The chain links TRBV19 to TRBJ1-1, with a possible D match to TRBD1 (5 bases). Trimming cost V 1 base and J 4 bases, with 16 bases left between them. The germline V gene encodes CDR1 LNHDA and CDR2 SQIVND (reference sequence). CDR3 length: 16 residues.

The rearrangement joins TRBV5-5 to TRBJ1-6; 7 bases align to TRBD1. Germline V gene sequence: CDR1 SGHKS, CDR2 YYEKEE (reference sequence). The CDR3 length is 15 residues. J was trimmed by 7 bases and V by 2 bases; bases with no gene match: 6. CDR3 region: CASSFLTGNNSPLHF. Here the CDR3 DNA reads TGTGCCAGCAGCTTCTTGACAGGGAACAATTCACCCCTCCACTTT.

The chain uses TRBV29-1 and TRBJ2-7, with TRBD2 identical over 10 bases. Germline V lookup: CDR1 SQVTM, CDR2 ANQGSEA. The CDR3 length is 13 residues. With V trimmed by 4 bases and J by 7 bases, 7 bases remained unmatched. The CDR3 nucleotides are TGCAGCGTTGCAGAGAGCGGGAGGGGTGAGCAGTACTTC. It yields the protein CSVAESGRGEQYF.

The rearrangement uses TRBV7-6 and TRBJ2-3; 8 bases line up with TRBD1. The V gene end was trimmed by 3 bases and the J gene end by 3 bases; junction bases not matched to a gene: 8. CDR1 and CDR2 from the germline V gene are SGHVS and FNYEAQ. The CDR3 extends over 16 amino acids. The CDR3 sequence: CASSLTLGQVTDTQYF. The DNA of the CDR3 is TGTGCCAGCAGCTTGACTTTGGGACAGGTGACAGATACGCAGTATTTT.

Worth noting for this clone: Sequence at one end of the junction differs from germline and may be a read error. The chain combines TRBV6-2 or TRBV6-3 with TRBJ1-1; possible D gene TRBD1, 5 bases. There are 14 residues in the CDR3. The germline V gene encodes CDR1 MNHEY and CDR2 SVGEGT. CDR3 sequence reads: CASGYNTGNTEAFF. The CDR3 DNA sequence: TGTGCCAGCGGTTACAACACAGGGAACACTGAAGCTTTCTTT.

This clone showed up just once. The chain links TRBV9 to TRBJ2-2; D not certain. The germline gives CDR1 SGDLS, CDR2 YYNGEE. The germline V and J ends were trimmed by 7 bases and 1 base, with 17 bases remaining between them. The CDR3 length is 16 residues. The CDR3 DNA is TGTGCCAGCTCTACCGGTCAACTCCGGAACACCGGGGAGCTGTTTTTT. As protein: CASSTGQLRNTGELFF.

The genes are TRBV24-1 and TRBJ2-6; D call uncertain. Germline lookup yields CDR1 KGHDR and CDR2 SFDVKD. Trimming took off 4 bases at V and 3 bases at J, with 15 bases between the two ends. This CDR3 has 17 amino acids. The CDR3 spells CATSEGRSPSGANVLTF. CDR3 DNA: TGTGCCACCAGTGAGGGCAGGTCCCCGAGTGGGGCCAACGTCCTGACTTTC.

The chain uses TRBV4-1 and TRBJ2-1; TRBD2 aligns across 9 bases. This CDR3 region has 17 residues. Germline assignment: CDR1 MGHRA and CDR2 YSYEKL. V lost 1 base and J lost 6; bases outside the gene matches: 10. The CDR3 loop is CASSQVLAGWGSNEQFF. The CDR3 DNA is TGCGCCAGCAGCCAAGTGCTAGCGGGGTGGGGCTCCAATGAGCAGTTCTTC.

V and J are TRBV6-5 and TRBJ1-2; D is ambiguous. Trimming pared 10 bases from V and 8 bases from J, leaving 20 bases between. Germline V gene lookup returns CDR1 MNHEY and CDR2 SVGAGI. CDR3 size: 13 residues. The CDR3, as DNA: TGTGCCACCCGGCGACCGCCGTCGGAGGGCTACACCTTC. This encodes CATRRPPSEGYTF.

V and J are TRBV19 and TRBJ1-6; 8 bases map to TRBD1. Germline trimming cut 5 bases from V and 14 bases from J; bases unmatched to any gene: 8. Germline assignment: CDR1 LNHDA and CDR2 SQIVND (reference sequence). The CDR3 is 13 amino acids. CDR3 protein: CASSPGTGTTLHF. The CDR3 nucleotides are TGTGCCAGTAGTCCCGGGACAGGTACCACCCTCCACTTT.

The chain joins TRBV10-3 to TRBJ2-7; TRBD2 might be the D (6 bases). With 4 bases removed from V and 2 bases from J, the gap between germline ends came to 12 bases. The CDR3 runs to 14 residues. Germline CDR1 ENHRY, CDR2 SYGVKD. CDR3 bases: TGTGCCATCAGTGGAACTAGCAATCCCTACGAGCAGTACTTC. Protein sequence: CAISGTSNPYEQYF.

The V call is TRBV4-1, the J call TRBJ1-5; no clear D gene. The CDR3 contains 15 residues. Between the trimmed V and J ends, which lost 1 base and 2 bases, there was a span of 9 bases. In germline, CDR1 is MGHRA, CDR2 YSYEKL. The CDR3 region is CASSQVLGGNQPQHF. For the CDR3, the DNA is TGCGCCAGCAGCCAAGTTCTCGGGGGCAATCAGCCCCAGCATTTT.

The chain combines TRBV5-4 with TRBJ2-5; 8 bases agree with TRBD2. The V segment lost 1 base and the J segment 4 bases; nucleotides outside the gene matches: 3. Germline V gene lookup returns CDR1 SGHNT and CDR2 YYREEE (reference sequence). CDR3 length: 14 amino acids. As DNA, the CDR3 is TGTGCCAGCAGCTTGCGGGGGGGCCCAGAGACCCAGTACTTC. Protein: CASSLRGGPETQYF.

The chain links TRBV4-2 to TRBJ2-2; D might be TRBD1 (5 bases). Germline CDR1 LGHNA, CDR2 YNFKEQ. The CDR3 is 16 residues long. With 0 bases removed from V and 5 bases from J, the gap between germline ends came to 13 bases. CDR3 in DNA: TGTGCCAGCAGCCAAGAAAGGTTCAGGGTGACCGGGGAGCTGTTTTTT. Amino acid sequence: CASSQERFRVTGELFF.